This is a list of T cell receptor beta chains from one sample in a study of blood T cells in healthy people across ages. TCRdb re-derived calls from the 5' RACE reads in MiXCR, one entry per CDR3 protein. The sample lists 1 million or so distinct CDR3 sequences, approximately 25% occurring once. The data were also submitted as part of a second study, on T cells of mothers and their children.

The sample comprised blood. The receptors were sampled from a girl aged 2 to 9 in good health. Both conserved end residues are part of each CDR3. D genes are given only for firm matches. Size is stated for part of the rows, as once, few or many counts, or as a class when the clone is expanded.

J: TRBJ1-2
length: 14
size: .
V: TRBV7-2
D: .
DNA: TGTGCCAGCAGCCGGGACTTTTTTAACTATGGCTACACCTTC
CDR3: CASSRDFFNYGYTF

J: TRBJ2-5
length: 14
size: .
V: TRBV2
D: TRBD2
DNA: TGTGCCAGCAGTGTCGACGGGAGGCGAGAGACCCAGTACTTC
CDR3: CASSVDGRRETQYF

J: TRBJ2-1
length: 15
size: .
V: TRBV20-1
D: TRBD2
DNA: TGCAGTGCCCAAGGGACTAGCGGTCTATACGATGAGCAGTTCTTC
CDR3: CSAQGTSGLYDEQFF

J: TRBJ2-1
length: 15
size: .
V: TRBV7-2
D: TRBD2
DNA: TGTGCCAGCAGTAATCCGGGACTAGCGCCTAATGAGCAGTTCTTC
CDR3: CASSNPGLAPNEQFF

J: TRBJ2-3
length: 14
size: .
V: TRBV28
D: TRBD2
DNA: TGTGCCAGCAGTTTAGCGGGGGATCCAGATACGCAGTATTTT
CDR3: CASSLAGDPDTQYF

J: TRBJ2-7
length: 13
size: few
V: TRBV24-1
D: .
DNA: TGTGCCACCTCGGGCCCTAGCGCCCACGAGCAGTACTTC
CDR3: CATSGPSAHEQYF

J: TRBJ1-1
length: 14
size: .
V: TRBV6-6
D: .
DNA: TGTGCCAGCAGTTACAGAAAGGAGTACACTGAAGCTTCCTTT
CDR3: CASSYRKEYTEASF

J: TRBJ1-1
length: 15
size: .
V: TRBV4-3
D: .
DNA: TGCGCCAGCAGCCAAGGGCAGGCGGTTATGTCTGAAGCTTTCTTT
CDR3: CASSQGQAVMSEAFF

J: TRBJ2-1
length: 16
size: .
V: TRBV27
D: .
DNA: TGTGCCAGCAGTTTCTATGCAGGGTCGGGCCACAATGAGCAGCTCTTC
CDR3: CASSFYAGSGHNEQLF

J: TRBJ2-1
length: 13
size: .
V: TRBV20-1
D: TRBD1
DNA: TGCAGTACTCTGCCGGGACAGGGGAATGAGCAGTTCTTC
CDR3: CSTLPGQGNEQFF

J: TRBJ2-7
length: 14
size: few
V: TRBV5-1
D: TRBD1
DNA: TGCGCCAGCAGCTTGGGACAGGGGAGGAACGAGCAGTACTTC
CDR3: CASSLGQGRNEQYF

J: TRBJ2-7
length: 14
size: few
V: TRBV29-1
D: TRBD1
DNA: TGCAGCGTCAACCGACAGGGGGATACCTACGAGCAGTACTTC
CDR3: CSVNRQGDTYEQYF

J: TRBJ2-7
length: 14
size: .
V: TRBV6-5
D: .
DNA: TGTGCCAGCATGGGAGGCTACTTCTCCTACGAGCAGTACTTC
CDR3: CASMGGYFSYEQYF

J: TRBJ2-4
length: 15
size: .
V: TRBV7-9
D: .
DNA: TGTGCCAGCAGCTTCCAGACGTTAGCCAAAAACATTCAGTACTTC
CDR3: CASSFQTLAKNIQYF

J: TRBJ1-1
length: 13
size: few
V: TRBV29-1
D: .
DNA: TGCAGCGTTATCCCAAGGTGGGACACTGAAGCTTTCTTT
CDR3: CSVIPRWDTEAFF

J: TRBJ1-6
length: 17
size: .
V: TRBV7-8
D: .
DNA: TGTGCCAGCAGCGTAGGATCCCTACGGGGGCTTTTCTCACCCCTCCACTTT
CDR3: CASSVGSLRGLFSPLHF

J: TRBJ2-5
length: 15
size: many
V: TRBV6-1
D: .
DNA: TGTGCCAGCGGCCCCTTTTGGTCAGTTCAAGAGACCCAGTACTTC
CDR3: CASGPFWSVQETQYF

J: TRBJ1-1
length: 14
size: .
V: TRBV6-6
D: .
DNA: TGTGCCAGCAGATACGAAGGTCGGAACACTGAAGCTTTCTTT
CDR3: CASRYEGRNTEAFF

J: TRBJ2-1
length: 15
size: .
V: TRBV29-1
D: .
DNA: TGCAGCGTTGAAGGGGGGGGCGCATCCCCATATGAGCAGTTCTTC
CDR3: CSVEGGGASPYEQFF

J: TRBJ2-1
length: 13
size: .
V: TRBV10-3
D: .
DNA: TGTGCCATCAGTGAGATGACGGCCAATGAGCAGTTCTTC
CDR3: CAISEMTANEQFF

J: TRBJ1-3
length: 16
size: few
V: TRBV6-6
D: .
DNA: TGTGCCAGCGGCCCTTACCATATGAGCTCTGGAAACACCATATATTTT
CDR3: CASGPYHMSSGNTIYF